Described below is a single T cell receptor (beta chain) sequence and its context. Its antigen is as yet unknown. The time point: baseline pretreatment blood. Treatment reported: 15 Gy SBRT to primary tumor, nephrectomy 4 weeks later. Radiation-treated patients gave blood at baseline, week 2 and week 4. The CDR3 has 14 residues. V was shortened by 3 bases and J by 7 bases, with 13 bases between the two germline ends. Germline CDR1 reads LNHDA; CDR2 reads SQIVND (reference sequence). The entry originates in a study of radiation and T cells in renal cell carcinoma. The protocol was immunoSEQ multiplex PCR, while the TCRdb copy is restricted to in-frame clones and leaves out a portion. The sample lists over 85,000 clones; over 75% were seen once. Study-level findings and limits: No pretreatment tumor biopsies were available for baseline clonotypes.

Source: blood, taken from a patient whose treatment included radiotherapy and nephrectomy. The V gene is TRBV19, the J gene TRBJ1-5; TRBD1 is a possible D gene (5 bases). The clonotype originates from a man in his sixties with renal cell carcinoma. The CDR3 is CASSIDSLRQPQHF. In DNA, the CDR3 is TGTGCCAGTAGTATCGACAGTTTACGCCAGCCCCAGCATTTT.